Each of the 8 T cell receptor beta chains below was sequenced from the same sample in a study of blood T cell repertoires in COVID-19. Clones were read by immunoSEQ multiplex PCR, and TCRdb kept only the in-frame ones, dropping some. The repertoire holds over 110,000 clones, with roughly three quarters as singletons. Input material: peripheral blood. These receptors all stem from a woman aged 55-69 years with acute or convalescent COVID-19.

This sequence joins TRBV6-6 and TRBJ2-1; the D gene is possibly TRBD2 (6 bases). The CDR3 loop spans 16 amino acids. Germline loops: CDR1 MNHNY, CDR2 SVGAGI (reference sequence). Between the trimmed V and J ends, which lost 1 base and 9 bases, there was a span of 19 bases. CDR3 amino acids: CASSYLLGGAGTEQFF. As DNA, the CDR3 is TGTGCCAGCAGTTACTTGCTGGGAGGCGCAGGAACTGAGCAGTTCTTC.

This clone was picked up one time. V is TRBV7-9 and J is TRBJ1-2, with TRBD1 as a possible D gene (5 bases). CDR1 and CDR2 (germline): SEHNR, FQNEAQ (reference sequence). The CDR3 totals 14 residues. V was pared by 5 bases and J by 2 bases, with 12 bases between. CDR3 protein: CASSPRAGNYGYTF. CDR3 nucleotides: TGTGCCAGCAGCCCCAGGGCAGGGAACTATGGCTACACCTTC.

The rearrangement links TRBV25-1 to TRBJ1-1, with 8 bases identical to TRBD1. The junction had 13 bases not matched to a gene; V was cut back by 6 bases and J by 10 bases. The CDR3 consists of 14 residues. The V gene's germline CDR1 is MGHDK and CDR2 SYGVNS. In DNA form, the CDR3 reads TGTGCCAGCAGGAGCCGGGACAGGTCTCTTAGAGCTTTCTTT. Protein product: CASRSRDRSLRAFF.

This rearrangement joins TRBV10-2 to TRBJ2-5; 8 positions agree with TRBD2. Germline V gene data show CDR1 as WSHSY and CDR2 as SAAADI. V dropped 6 bases and J dropped 5; count of bases not matched to a gene: 11. The CDR3 consists of 15 residues. CDR3 nucleotide sequence: TGCGCCAGCAGAGGTCGGGAGGGCCGCTTTGAGACCCAGTACTTC. This gives the protein CASRGREGRFETQYF.

This clone was recorded a few times. The chain uses TRBV5-4 and TRBJ1-1; D unclear. The CDR3 spans 14 residues. The germline V gene encodes CDR1 SGHNT and CDR2 YYREEE (reference sequence). Trimming shortened V by 4 bases and J by 4 bases, and 14 bases separated the two germline ends. CDR3 nucleotides: TGTGCCAGCAGCCTATGGTTGACATCCACTGAAGCTTTCTTT. Its translation: CASSLWLTSTEAFF. Based on the CDR3 plus reference TRBV5-4 and TRBJ1-1, the full variable domain is ETGVTQSPTHLIKTRGQQVTLRCSSQSGHNTVSWYQQALGQGPQFIFQYYREEENGRGNFPPRFSGLQFPNYSSELNVNALELDDSALYLCASSLWLTSTEAFFGQGTRLTVV.

The V and J genes are TRBV7-9 and TRBJ2-1, with 8 nucleotides matching TRBD2. The CDR3 spans 17 residues. The J segment lost 6 bases and the V segment lost 0 bases, leaving 10 bases of the junction unmatched. From germline, CDR1 is SEHNR and CDR2 FQNEAQ (reference sequence). Here the CDR3 DNA reads TGTGCCAGCAGCTTAGCATTAACGGGAGGGTTCGGCAATGAGCAGTTCTTC. It translates to CASSLALTGGFGNEQFF.

In nucleotides, the CDR3 is TGTGCAAGTCGCTTGGTTGGACAGGGGGGTTACCAAGAGACCCAGTACTTC. This translates into CASRLVGQGGYQETQYF. V is TRBV12-2 and J is TRBJ2-5; TRBD1 is taken as the D call from the table, unchecked against the DNA. TRBV12-2 is a pseudogene segment. The CDR3 has 17 amino acids.

This rearrangement joins TRBV7-8 to TRBJ1-5; 9 bases match TRBD1. The CDR3 loop spans 16 amino acids. V was clipped by 1 base and J by 8 bases; unmatched bases: 9. The germline CDR1 and CDR2 sequences are SGHVS and FQNEAQ. The CDR3 coding sequence is TGTGCCAGCAGCTTAGGCCTCGACAGGGGGATTAAGCCCCAGCATTTT. This translates into CASSLGLDRGIKPQHF.